The present T cell receptor (beta chain) was sequenced within a study of cytomegalovirus exposure and HLA in healthy donors. Germline assignment: CDR1 LNHDA and CDR2 SQIVND (reference sequence). There are 15 residues in the CDR3. Deletions cut 0 bases from V and 5 bases from J, with 13 bases between. It was with 60 Vbeta and 13 Jbeta primers that the PCR ran. Sequencing used immunoSEQ multiplex PCR; TCRdb keeps in-frame clones, though not all of them. The table records roughly 190,000 clones, roughly 80% of them present only once. This TCR was sampled from a female donor in good health and CMV-seronegative. Material: PBMCs. The chain is built from TRBV19 and TRBJ1-1; D unclear. CDR3 loop: CASSIEGAGETEAFF. CDR3 nucleotides: TGTGCCAGTAGTATAGAAGGCGCGGGCGAGACTGAAGCTTTCTTT.